This TCR beta chain was obtained from a study of T cells in Graves' hyperthyroidism and ophthalmopathy. Overall study results and limits: Researchers found most expanded thyroid clonotypes above 0.001 in blood as well.

This CDR3 contains 13 residues. Germline CDR1 is SQVTM and CDR2 is ANQGSEA. As concerns this clonotype: The antigen is not known. Given a much more abundant clone one base away, this may be a read error.

Using RNA transcripts as the source, TCR beta CDR3 regions were amplified. Initially, a first-round RT-PCR of the TCR CDR3 employed the HTBI primer set. TCRdb used MiXCR to reprocess the multiplex PCR reads, holding one entry per CDR3 protein. The data contain about 760,000 distinct CDR3 sequences, 35% of them singletons. Graves' hyperthyroidism qualified as stable when ophthalmopathy did not progress within 18 months. The sample taken for sequencing was blood. The clonotype was recovered from a woman between 35 and 50 years old with Graves' hyperthyroidism. The chain employs TRBV29-1 and TRBJ1-2; no clear D. In DNA form, the CDR3 reads TGCAGCGTTGAAGAAATCGGGCAGAGCGGCTACCCCTTC. Translating it yields CSVEEIGQSGYPF.